This is a list of T cell receptor beta chains from one sample in a study of cytomegalovirus exposure and HLA in healthy donors. Libraries were prepared by immunoSEQ multiplex PCR; TCRdb keeps only in-frame clonotypes and omits some of them. The sample lists just over 150,000 clones; almost 80% were seen once. Sequencing input: PBMCs. The receptors here all came from a woman aged 45 to 65 in good health and CMV-seropositive. Both conserved end residues are part of each CDR3. Fields, in order: V gene, J gene, D gene, clone size, CDR3 protein, CDR3 DNA. D genes are given only for firm matches. Size tells how often a clone was seen (once, few, many) or the class of an expanded clone, and some rows leave it out.

TRBV11-3	TRBJ1-1	TRBD1	-	CASSRQGSTEAFF	TGTGCCAGCAGCAGACAGGGAAGCACTGAAGCTTTCTTT
TRBV19	TRBJ1-2	TRBD1	-	CASSAGGGNYGYTF	TGTGCCAGTAGTGCAGGGGGCGGAAACTATGGCTACACCTTC
TRBV2	TRBJ1-2	TRBD1	-	CASSITGANYGYTF	TGTGCCAGCAGTATAACAGGGGCCAACTATGGCTACACCTTC
TRBV7-3	TRBJ2-3	TRBD2	-	CASSLLGGRYSTDTQYF	TGTGCCAGCAGCTTACTCGGCGGGAGGTATAGCACAGATACGCAGTATTTT
TRBV6-5	TRBJ1-1	-	-	CASSWAQGSGNTEAFF	TGTGCCAGCAGTTGGGCCCAAGGCAGTGGGAACACTGAAGCTTTCTTT
TRBV6-1	TRBJ1-5	-	-	CASSQAGVGQPQHF	TGTGCCAGCAGCCAAGCAGGGGTTGGACAGCCCCAGCATTTT
TRBV4-1	TRBJ2-1	-	-	CASSQVFTAYNEQFF	TGCGCCAGCAGCCAAGTCTTTACTGCCTACAATGAGCAGTTCTTC
TRBV28	TRBJ1-6	-	once	CASSRGVSYNSPLHF	TGTGCCAGCAGTAGGGGTGTTTCCTATAATTCACCCCTCCACTTT
TRBV18	TRBJ2-6	TRBD1	-	CASSRQGTSGANVLTF	TGTGCCAGCTCACGACAGGGGACCTCTGGGGCCAACGTCCTGACTTTC
TRBV2	TRBJ2-1	-	-	CASSVSGSRQEQFF	TGTGCCAGCAGTGTTAGCGGCTCCCGACAGGAGCAGTTCTTC
TRBV7-2	TRBJ2-5	-	-	CASSLQSGVGETQYF	TGTGCCAGCAGCTTACAGTCAGGGGTCGGGGAGACCCAGTACTTC
TRBV7-6	TRBJ2-7	TRBD1	-	CASSPTGGMDEQYF	TGTGCCAGCAGCCCGACAGGGGGCATGGACGAGCAGTACTTC
TRBV6-6	TRBJ2-7	-	few	CASSYTGNEQYF	TGTGCCAGCAGTTATACAGGGAACGAGCAGTACTTC
TRBV21-1	TRBJ1-5	-	few	CASSKGEQGYQPQHF	TGTGCCAGCAGCAAAGGAGAACAGGGGTATCAGCCCCAGCATTTT
TRBV7-9	TRBJ2-7	TRBD1	-	CASSSGTGTYEQYF	TGTGCCAGCAGCTCCGGGACAGGGACCTACGAGCAGTACTTC
TRBV6-5	TRBJ2-3	TRBD1	-	CASSPGTDADTQYF	TGTGCCAGCAGTCCCGGGACAGACGCAGATACGCAGTATTTT
TRBV9	TRBJ2-1	-	-	CASSVASSYNEQFF	TGTGCCAGCAGCGTAGCATCCTCCTACAATGAGCAGTTCTTC
TRBV28	TRBJ2-5	-	-	CASSTGYQETQYF	TGTGCCAGCAGTACAGGGTACCAGGAGACCCAGTACTTC